This TCR beta chain was sequenced for a study of T-cell reconstitution after alpha-beta-depleted transplantation in children. Study conclusions and caveats: By one year post-transplant, T-cell counts and diversity largely arose from T cells that were newly produced. It was reported that alpha-beta T cells came from several hundred expanded graft clones (about two months after transplant). Surviving recipient T cells and thymic progenitors produced the high day-60 TCRbeta diversity seen in some patients.

Preparation of the TCRbeta library involved a method that used unique molecular identifiers. MiXCR was run by TCRdb on the PCR reads, yielding one entry per CDR3 protein. This sample has about 200,000 distinct CDR3 sequences, with under 8.5% found just once. Germline V gene lookup returns CDR1 SQVTM and CDR2 ANQGSEA. CDR3 length: 16 residues. The V gene end was trimmed by 4 bases and the J gene end by 2 bases; junction bases not matched to a gene: 6. This clonotype showed up many times. The antigen remains undetermined. The chain is built from TRBV29-1 and TRBJ2-6, with 9 bases aligning to TRBD1. The sequence derives from a boy aged 2 to 10 with acute lymphoblastic leukemia, due to receive a stem cell transplant. This material consisted of PBMCs, taken before TCRalphabeta/CD19-depleted stem cell transplant. The CDR3 loop is CSVGGTGLTGANVLTF. Written as DNA, the CDR3 is TGCAGCGTTGGTGGGACAGGGCTAACTGGGGCCAACGTCCTGACTTTC.